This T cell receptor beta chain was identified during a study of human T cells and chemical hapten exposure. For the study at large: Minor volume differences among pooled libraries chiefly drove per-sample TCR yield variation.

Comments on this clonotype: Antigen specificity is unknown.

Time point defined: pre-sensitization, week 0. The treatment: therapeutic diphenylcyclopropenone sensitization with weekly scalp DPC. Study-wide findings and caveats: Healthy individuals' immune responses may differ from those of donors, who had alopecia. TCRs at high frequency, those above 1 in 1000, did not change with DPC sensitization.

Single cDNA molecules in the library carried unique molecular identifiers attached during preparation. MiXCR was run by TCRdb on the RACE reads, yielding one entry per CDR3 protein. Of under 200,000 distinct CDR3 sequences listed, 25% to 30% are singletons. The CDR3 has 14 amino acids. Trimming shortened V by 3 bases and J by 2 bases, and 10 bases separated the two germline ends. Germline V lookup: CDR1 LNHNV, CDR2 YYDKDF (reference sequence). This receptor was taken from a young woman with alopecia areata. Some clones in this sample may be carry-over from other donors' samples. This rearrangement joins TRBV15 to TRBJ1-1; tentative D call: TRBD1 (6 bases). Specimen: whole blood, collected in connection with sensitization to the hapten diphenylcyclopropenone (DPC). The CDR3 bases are TGTGCCACCAGCAGGGACAGATTTAACACTGAAGCTTTCTTT. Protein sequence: CATSRDRFNTEAFF.